This T cell receptor (beta chain) was observed in a study of shared clonotypes between healthy human individuals. Study-level findings and limits: Generation probabilities of non-shared clonotypes were lower (relative to those shared by all four donors).

The CDR3 runs to 13 residues. The germline gives CDR1 GTSNPN, CDR2 SVGIG (reference sequence). With V trimmed by 6 bases and J by 7 bases, 8 bases remained unmatched. This clone was counted only a few times. As yet, its antigen is unknown. Profiling relied on immunoSEQ multiplex PCR, and the TCRdb table lists in-frame clones only, not all of them. This sample has about 2.4 million clones; approximately 92% occur once, and the top ten carry over 0.12%. The sequence came from a man aged 18 to 35 in good health. The specimen was naive CD4+ T cells sorted from blood. Subset of the sample: CD45RA+ positively selected. This chain links TRBV30 with TRBJ1-4, with TRBD1 matching over 7 bases. CDR3 coding DNA: TGTGCCTGTTCGACAGGGAAAAGTGAAAAACTGTTTTTT. It codes for CACSTGKSEKLFF.